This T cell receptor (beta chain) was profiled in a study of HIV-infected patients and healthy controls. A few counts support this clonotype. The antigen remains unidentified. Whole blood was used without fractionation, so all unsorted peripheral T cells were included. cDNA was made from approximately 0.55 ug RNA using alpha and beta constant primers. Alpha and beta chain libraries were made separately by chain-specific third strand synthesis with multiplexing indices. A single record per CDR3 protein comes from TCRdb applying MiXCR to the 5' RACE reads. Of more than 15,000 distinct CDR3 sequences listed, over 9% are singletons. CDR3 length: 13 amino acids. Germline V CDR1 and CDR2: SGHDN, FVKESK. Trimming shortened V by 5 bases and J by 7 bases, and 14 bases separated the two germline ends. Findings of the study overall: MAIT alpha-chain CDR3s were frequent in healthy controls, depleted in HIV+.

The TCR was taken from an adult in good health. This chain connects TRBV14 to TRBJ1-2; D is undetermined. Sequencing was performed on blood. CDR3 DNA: TGTGCCAGCAGCTTACTGGACGCGTTTGGCTACACCTTC. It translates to CASSLLDAFGYTF.